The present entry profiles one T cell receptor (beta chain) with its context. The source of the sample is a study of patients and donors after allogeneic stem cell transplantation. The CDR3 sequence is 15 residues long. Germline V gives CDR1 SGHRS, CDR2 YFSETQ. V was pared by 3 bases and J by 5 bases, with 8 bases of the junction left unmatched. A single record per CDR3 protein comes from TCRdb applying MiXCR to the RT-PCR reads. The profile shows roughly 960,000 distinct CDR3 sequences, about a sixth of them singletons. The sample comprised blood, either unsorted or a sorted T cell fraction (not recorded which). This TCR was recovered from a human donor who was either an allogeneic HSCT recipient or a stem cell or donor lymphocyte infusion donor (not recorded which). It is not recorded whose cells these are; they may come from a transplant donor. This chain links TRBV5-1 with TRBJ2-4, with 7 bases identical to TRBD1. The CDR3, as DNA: TGCGCCAGCAGCTCTGGGGGACAGAGAGAAAACATTCAGTACTTC. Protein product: CASSSGGQRENIQYF.